This T cell receptor beta chain is from a study of CD8+ T cells in alopecia areata. As for the study in general: In an open-label trial, patients got 5 to 10 mg tofacitinib twice daily.

Findings of the study overall: Given one nonresponder, whether baseline CD8+ expansion relates to response remains uncertain. Clonality in lesional scalp, especially alopecia totalis/universalis, exceeded that of normal scalp. Scalp clonality, along with expanded CD8+ clones among the top 100, was significantly decreased by tofacitinib.

A remark on this clone: Its antigen is unknown.

This sample's treatment: oral pan-JAK inhibitor, 5-10 mg twice daily. Sequencing relied on a cDNA template that was reverse transcribed from extracted RNA. Clones were sequenced by immunoSEQ multiplex PCR, and TCRdb holds only the in-frame ones, with some missing. The table includes 190,000 or so clones, about 60% detected once. The sequence was collected from a human donor with alopecia areata. Material: CD8+ T cells sorted from blood, obtained at week 24, from a patient treated with tofacitinib.

Here the CDR3 reads CASSPAPSYEQYF. In nucleotides, the CDR3 is TGTGCCAGCAGCCCAGCACCGTCCTACGAGCAGTACTTC. The rearrangement joins TRBV27 to TRBJ2-7; D call uncertain. Looked up from germline, CDR1 is MNHEY and CDR2 is SMNVEV (reference sequence). Between the trimmed V and J ends, which lost 6 bases and 1 base, there was a span of 10 bases. There are 13 residues in the CDR3.